The clone carrying this T cell receptor (beta chain) was seen just once. Its antigen is not identified. This sample is part of a study of blood T cells in healthy people across ages. Sample-barcoded 5' priming and a J-beta primer mix drove a second PCR of about 7 to 11 cycles. TCRdb re-analysed the 5' RACE reads in MiXCR, keeping a single row per CDR3 protein. The repertoire includes over a million distinct CDR3 sequences, approximately 39% of them detected once, and more than 4% sits in the top ten. Study-wide results and limits: TCR beta diversity per million T cells fell roughly linearly with age.

Germline V CDR1 and CDR2: SGHTA, FQGNSA. V shed 2 bases, J shed 2 bases, and the junction held 4 bases outside the gene matches. The CDR3 covers 15 residues. Donors were systemically healthy Caucasian individuals from Russia aged roughly 6 to 90 years. Researchers collected 9.5 to 10 milliliters of peripheral blood from every single donor. Per individual sample, total RNA of at least 5.5 micrograms was extracted. This clonotype was obtained from a woman aged 18-29 years in good health. Input material: blood. V gene TRBV7-2 combines with J gene TRBJ2-5, with 8 bases lining up with TRBD2. The CDR3 DNA sequence: TGTGCCAGCAGCTTAATAGCGGGGTATCAAGAGACCCAGTACTTC. Translation gives CASSLIAGYQETQYF.